This TCR beta chain appears in the sequencing data of a study of long-term antiretroviral therapy in people with HIV. The assay used was immunoSEQ (version v3.0), run at survey level. Some clones are missing from TCRdb's copy, which holds only in-frame ones; the method was immunoSEQ multiplex PCR. The data contain fewer than 20,000 clones, approximately 94% of them singletons. V lost 6 bases, J lost 0 bases, and 16 bases lay in between. This CDR3 comprises 16 residues. In germline, CDR1 is SGDLS, CDR2 YYNGEE. One or more pre-ART and two or more post-ART PBMC samples were available from each donor. The rearrangement links TRBV9 to TRBJ2-1; D not certain. The clonotype comes from a woman aged 45-65 years with HIV. Here the sequenced sample was unsorted PBMCs, taken about 6 years after starting antiretroviral therapy. CDR3 in DNA: TGTGCCAGCACCCCGCTACGCACGGGCTCCTACAATGAGCAGTTCTTC. Translation: CASTPLRTGSYNEQFF.